A single sample is the source of the 7 T cell receptor beta chains below, sequenced in a study of cytomegalovirus exposure and HLA in healthy donors. In the PCR, 60 Vbeta and 13 Jbeta primers were used. The table came from immunoSEQ multiplex PCR; TCRdb's copy has only in-frame clones and leaves some out. The table has 100,000 to 150,000 clones, over 60% seen once; the top ten hold about 13%. The specimen sequenced was PBMCs. The receptors come from a woman aged 60-70 years in good health and CMV-seropositive.

The chain has TRBV7-3 and TRBJ1-1; possible D gene TRBD1, 6 bases. The germline V and J ends were trimmed by 0 bases and 4 bases, with 18 bases remaining between them. CDR3 length equals 17 residues. Looked up from germline, CDR1 is SGHTA and CDR2 is FQGTGA. The CDR3 sequence is CASSLTGLRGEGTEAFF. CDR3 sequence (DNA): TGTGCCAGCAGCTTAACGGGCCTCAGGGGCGAGGGCACTGAAGCTTTCTTT.

The chain's CDR3 is CASSSPGLQNTEAFF. In nucleotides, the CDR3 is TGTGCCAGCAGCTCACCGGGACTCCAGAACACTGAAGCTTTCTTT. The chain uses TRBV7-9 and TRBJ1-1, with D perhaps TRBD1 (5 bases). Trimming left V 4 bases short and J 1 base short, with 13 bases between. Germline V gene data show CDR1 as SEHNR and CDR2 as FQNEAQ (reference sequence). This CDR3 spans 15 amino acids.

This chain connects TRBV5-1 to TRBJ1-4; TRBD1 is a possible D gene (5 bases). V was clipped by 8 bases and J by 7 bases, with 18 bases between them. This CDR3 is 14 amino acids long. Germline V CDR1 and CDR2: SGHRS, YFSETQ. The CDR3 region has the DNA TGCGCCAGTCAAAAGGGACCGGGGGGTGAAAAACTGTTTTTT. Its protein product is CASQKGPGGEKLFF.

The chain carries TRBV18 and TRBJ2-7, with TRBD1 matching over 7 bases. The CDR3 has 14 residues. Per germline, CDR1 KGHSH and CDR2 LQKENI. V was clipped by 2 bases and J by 0 bases; unmatched bases: 1. CDR3 amino acids: CASSPAGGSYEQYF. The DNA for the CDR3 is TGTGCCAGCTCACCAGCAGGGGGCTCCTACGAGCAGTACTTC.

A few counts support this clone. The chain joins TRBV19 to TRBJ2-1; 12 bases are a match to TRBD2. Per the germline V gene, CDR1 is LNHDA and CDR2 is SQIVND (reference sequence). J was trimmed by 5 bases and V by 2 bases; bases with no gene match: 10. The CDR3 contains 18 residues. CDR3 in DNA: TGTGCCAGTAGTATATACATAGGACTAGCGGGAACTAACAATGAGCAGTTCTTC. Translation gives CASSIYIGLAGTNNEQFF.

The chain links TRBV6-1 to TRBJ1-2, with 7 positions matching TRBD1. V trimming: 7 bases; J trimming: 7 bases; junction bases outside the gene matches: 9. This CDR3 has 13 residues. CDR1 is MNHNS, CDR2 SASEGT, per germline. The CDR3 DNA follows: TGTGCCAGCAACTACGACAGGGATGGTGGCTACACCTTC. Translating it yields CASNYDRDGGYTF.

The chain joins TRBV10-3 to TRBJ1-3; D may be TRBD1 (5 bases). Germline values: CDR1 ENHRY, CDR2 SYGVKD. Trimming pared 4 bases from V and 8 bases from J, leaving 6 bases between. This CDR3 comprises 11 residues. The CDR3 is CAISAGDTIYF. The DNA for the CDR3 is TGTGCCATCAGTGCGGGGGACACCATATATTTT.